Listed below are T cell receptor beta chains from one sample, sequenced in a study of blood T cell repertoires in COVID-19. Profiled with immunoSEQ multiplex PCR; TCRdb holds only in-frame clones, not every one. Of over 350,000 clones in the sample, roughly 92% were seen once. Input material: PBMCs or T cells enriched from blood (not recorded which). The receptors shown here come from a woman aged 40 to 50 who had been exposed to COVID-19. The CDR3 runs from the conserved cysteine through the conserved F or W. A D gene is named only where the DNA matches it firmly. The size of a clone is reported for some rows only, either as once, few or many, or as a class for expanded clones.

>TRBD1|few|TRBV7-9|TRBJ2-1
CASSSRGQGARRNEQFF
TGTGCCAGCAGCTCTCGGGGACAGGGGGCGCGGAGGAATGAGCAGTTCTTC
>TRBD1|-|TRBV6-2/TRBV6-3|TRBJ2-1
CASRYRGGNEQFF
TGTGCCAGCAGGTACAGGGGTGGCAATGAGCAGTTCTTC
>-|-|TRBV11-3|TRBJ1-1
CASRTTTEAFF
TGTGCCAGCAGAACAACCACTGAAGCTTTCTTT
>TRBD1|few|TRBV5-1|TRBJ1-1
CASSLVYRGQVNTEAFF
TGCGCCAGCAGCTTGGTCTATAGGGGACAGGTTAACACTGAAGCTTTCTTT
>TRBD1|-|TRBV18|TRBJ1-2
CASSPLQGDYGYTF
TGTGCCAGCTCGCCATTACAGGGGGACTATGGCTACACCTTC
>TRBD1|once|TRBV7-2|TRBJ2-1
CASSRDRVNEQFF
TGTGCCAGCAGCCGGGACAGGGTGAATGAGCAGTTCTTC
>-|-|TRBV7-9|TRBJ2-5
CASRLYREGEETQYF
TGTGCCAGCCGATTGTACAGGGAGGGGGAAGAGACCCAGTACTTC
>-|-|TRBV6-1|TRBJ1-5
CASSERFYQPQHF
TGTGCCAGCAGTGAACGGTTTTATCAGCCCCAGCATTTT
>TRBD1|once|TRBV5-1|TRBJ2-7
CASSSSWDRVYEQYF
TGCGCCAGCAGCTCGAGTTGGGACAGGGTTTACGAGCAGTACTTC
>-|few|TRBV11-3|TRBJ1-1
CASSQEGRPEAFF
TGTGCCAGCAGTCAGGAGGGGAGGCCTGAAGCTTTCTTT
>-|-|TRBV2|TRBJ2-1
CASSELPTSIIVSNEQFF
TGTGCCAGCAGTGAACTCCCTACTAGTATTATTGTCTCCAATGAGCAGTTCTTC
>-|-|TRBV13|TRBJ2-7
CASSRLRTDVHEQYF
TGTGCCAGCAGCCGGCTTAGGACAGACGTCCACGAGCAGTACTTC
>TRBD2|-|TRBV19|TRBJ2-7
CASSIRGGIFNEQYF
TGTGCCAGTAGTATTCGGGGGGGTATATTCAACGAGCAGTACTTC
>-|-|TRBV6-5|TRBJ1-2
CASSYSAGAFVGYTF
TGTGCCAGCAGTTACTCCGCAGGGGCGTTTGTTGGCTACACCTTC
>-|-|TRBV5-1|TRBJ1-2
CASSLSPLGAERGYTF
TGCGCCAGCAGCTTGAGTCCGCTAGGGGCCGAAAGGGGCTACACCTTC
>TRBD1|-|TRBV5-4|TRBJ2-5
CASSSPLQGNQETQYF
TGTGCCAGCAGCTCGCCTTTACAGGGGAACCAAGAGACCCAGTACTTC
>-|-|TRBV19|TRBJ1-5
CASSIGGFLGAQHF
TGTGCCAGTAGTATAGGCGGATTTTTAGGGGCCCAGCATTTT
>TRBD1|-|TRBV2|TRBJ1-3
CASRTGGSGNTIYF
TGTGCCAGCAGAACAGGGGGCTCTGGAAACACCATATATTTT
>TRBD1|-|TRBV6-5|TRBJ1-2
CASSHGTGDYYGYTF
TGTGCCAGCAGTCATGGGACAGGGGATTACTATGGCTACACCTTC
>-|-|TRBV30|TRBJ1-5
CAWRVGSTQPQHF
TGTGCCTGGCGTGTGGGGAGTACTCAGCCCCAGCATTTT
>-|-|TRBV7-2|TRBJ2-2
CASTTQRSGELFF
TGTGCCAGCACCACCCAGAGGTCCGGGGAGCTGTTTTTT
>-|-|TRBV5-1|TRBJ1-1
CASKGEGRATEAFF
TGCGCCAGCAAAGGGGAGGGGCGGGCCACTGAAGCTTTCTTT
>-|-|TRBV24-1|TRBJ2-3
CATSDSGNPTDTQYF
TGTGCCACCAGTGATTCGGGGAACCCCACAGATACGCAGTATTTT
>-|-|TRBV18|TRBJ1-1
CASSPNPGNTEAFF
TGTGCCAGCTCACCAAACCCCGGGAACACTGAAGCTTTCTTT
>TRBD1|-|TRBV18|TRBJ1-3
CASSSPGQGLLRGNTIYF
TGTGCCAGCTCATCTCCGGGACAGGGGCTCTTGCGGGGAAACACCATATATTTT